This T cell receptor (beta chain) originates from a study of neurological immune-mediated disorders. Study results and limitations: None of the CDR3 amino acid sequences in expanded clones turned up in more than one subject, which points to private repertoires in all groups. The study found the most TCR clonal expansion in HTLV-1-associated myelopathy and the least in multiple sclerosis, below healthy controls.

This clonotype was seen ten or more times. Its antigen is still unknown. Noted time point: longitudinal time-point 2. It was from 2 million PBMCs stored at -80 C that the unsorted libraries were obtained. V was clipped by 1 base and J by 3 bases, with 7 bases between them. The CDR3 runs 13 residues. CDR1 and CDR2 from the germline V gene are SGDLS and YYNGEE. The making of cDNA relied on 5'RACE with 10-nucleotide random UMIs. Using its own MiXCR run on the 5' RACE reads, TCRdb lists one record per CDR3 protein. Among about 90,000 distinct CDR3 sequences listed, around 13% were seen once. Sequences were obtained from PBMCs. This TCR was recovered from a female donor with HTLV-1-associated myelopathy (HAM/TSP). J is TRBJ2-5 and V is TRBV9; no reliable D call. CDR3 coding DNA: TGTGCCAGCAGCGTATCTCGGGAAGAGACCCAGTACTTC. Amino acids: CASSVSREETQYF.